This T cell receptor (beta chain) appears in the sequencing data of a study of type 1 regulatory T cells. Study-level information: T-allo10 is a Tr1-enriched, alloantigen-specific CD4 T cell product made in vitro.

A single record per CDR3 protein comes from TCRdb applying MiXCR to the reads. This sample has 90,000 to 100,000 distinct CDR3 sequences, with roughly 31% found just once. Germline V gene data show CDR1 as LGHNA and CDR2 as YNFKEQ. CDR3 length: 17 residues. The V gene end was trimmed by 0 bases and the J gene end by 6 bases; junction bases not matched to a gene: 7. The J gene is TRBJ2-1, the V gene TRBV4-2; 11 bases align to TRBD2. The sequencing sample was made of CD4+ T cells, either the whole sample or a sorted fraction (not recorded which). The receptor comes from a human donor in good health. The CDR3 DNA reads TGTGCCAGCAGCCAAGATAGCGGGAGGGGTGGTGGCAATGAGCAGTTCTTC. Protein: CASSQDSGRGGGNEQFF.